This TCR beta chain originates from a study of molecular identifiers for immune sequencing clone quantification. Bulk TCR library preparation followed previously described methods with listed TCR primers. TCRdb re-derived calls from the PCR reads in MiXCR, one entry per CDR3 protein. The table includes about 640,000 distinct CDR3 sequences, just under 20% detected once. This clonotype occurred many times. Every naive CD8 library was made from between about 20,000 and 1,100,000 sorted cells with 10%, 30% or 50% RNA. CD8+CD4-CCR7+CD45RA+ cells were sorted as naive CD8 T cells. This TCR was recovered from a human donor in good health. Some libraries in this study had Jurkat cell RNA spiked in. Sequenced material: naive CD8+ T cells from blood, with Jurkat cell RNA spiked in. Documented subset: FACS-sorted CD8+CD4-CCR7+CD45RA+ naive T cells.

The CDR3 DNA sequence: TGCAGCGTTGAAGTTATTTCAAACACCATATATTTT. It codes for CSVEVISNTIYF. The chain links TRBV29-1 to TRBJ1-3, with unresolved D. Trimming pared 1 base from V and 6 bases from J, leaving 7 bases between. The germline V gene encodes CDR1 SQVTM and CDR2 ANQGSEA. The CDR3 is 12 residues long.